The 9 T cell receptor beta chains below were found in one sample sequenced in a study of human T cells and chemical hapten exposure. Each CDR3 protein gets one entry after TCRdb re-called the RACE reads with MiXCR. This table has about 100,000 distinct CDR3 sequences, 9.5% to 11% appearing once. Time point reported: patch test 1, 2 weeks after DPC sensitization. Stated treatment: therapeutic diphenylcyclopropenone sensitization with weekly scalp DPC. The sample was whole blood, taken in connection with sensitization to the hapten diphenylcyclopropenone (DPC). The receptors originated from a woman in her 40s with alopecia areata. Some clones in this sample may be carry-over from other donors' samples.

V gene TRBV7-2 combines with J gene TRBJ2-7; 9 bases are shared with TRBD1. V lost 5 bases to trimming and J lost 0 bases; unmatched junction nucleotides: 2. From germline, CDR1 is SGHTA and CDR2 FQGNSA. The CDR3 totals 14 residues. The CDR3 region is CASSADRGSYEQYF. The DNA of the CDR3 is TGTGCCAGCAGCGCGGACAGGGGCTCCTACGAGCAGTACTTC.

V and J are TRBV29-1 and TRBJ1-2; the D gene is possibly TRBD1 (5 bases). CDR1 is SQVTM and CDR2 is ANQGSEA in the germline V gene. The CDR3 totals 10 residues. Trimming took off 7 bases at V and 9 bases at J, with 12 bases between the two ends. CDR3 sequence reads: CSARDQSYTF. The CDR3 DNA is TGCAGCGCTAGGGACCAGAGCTACACCTTC.

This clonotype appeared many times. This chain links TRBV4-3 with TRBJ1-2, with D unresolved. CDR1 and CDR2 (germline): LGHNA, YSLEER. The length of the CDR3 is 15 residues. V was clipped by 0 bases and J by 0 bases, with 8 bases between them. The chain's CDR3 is CASSQDTRANYGYTF. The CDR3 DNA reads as TGCGCCAGCAGCCAAGATACAAGAGCTAACTATGGCTACACCTTC.

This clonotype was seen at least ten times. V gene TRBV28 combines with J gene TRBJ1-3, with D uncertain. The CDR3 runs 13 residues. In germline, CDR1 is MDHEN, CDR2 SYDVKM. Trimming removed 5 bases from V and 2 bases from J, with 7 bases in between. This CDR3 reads CASSPPAGNTIYF. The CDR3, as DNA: TGTGCCAGCAGTCCCCCCGCTGGAAACACCATATATTTT.

The chain's CDR3 is CATRGFNTEAFF. DNA for the CDR3: TGTGCCACCAGGGGGTTTAACACTGAAGCTTTCTTT. The genes are TRBV6-1 and TRBJ1-1; 7 positions match TRBD1. Trimming took 10 bases from V and 2 from J; bases not matched to a gene: 4. CDR3 length equals 12 residues. Germline CDR1 reads MNHNS; CDR2 reads SASEGT.

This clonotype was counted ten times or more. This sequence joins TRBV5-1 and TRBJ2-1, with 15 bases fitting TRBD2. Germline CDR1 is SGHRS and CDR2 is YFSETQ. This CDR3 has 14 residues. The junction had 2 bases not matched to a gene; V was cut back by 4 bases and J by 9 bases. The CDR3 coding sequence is TGCGCCAGCAGCGGGGGACTAGCGGGAGGTGAGCAGTTCTTC. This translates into CASSGGLAGGEQFF.

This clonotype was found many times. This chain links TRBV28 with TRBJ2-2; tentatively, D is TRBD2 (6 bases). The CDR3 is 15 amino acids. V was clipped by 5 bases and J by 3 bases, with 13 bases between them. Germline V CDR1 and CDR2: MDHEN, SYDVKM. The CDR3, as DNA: TGTGCCAGCAGTCGCGGGGAGGCGGACACCGGGGAGCTGTTTTTT. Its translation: CASSRGEADTGELFF.

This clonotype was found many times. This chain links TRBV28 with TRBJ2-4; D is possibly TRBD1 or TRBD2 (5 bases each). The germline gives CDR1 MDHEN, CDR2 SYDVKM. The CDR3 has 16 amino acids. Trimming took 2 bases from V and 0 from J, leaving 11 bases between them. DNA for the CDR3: TGTGCCAGCAGTTTAGCAGGGACGCTAGCCAAAAACATTCAGTACTTC. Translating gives CASSLAGTLAKNIQYF.

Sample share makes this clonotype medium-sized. CDR3 DNA sequence: TGCAGCGCTCTAGCAGGGGGCGAGTCTGGCTACACCTTC. Its protein is CSALAGGESGYTF. This chain uses TRBV29-1 with TRBJ1-2, with 8 bases aligning to TRBD1. Trimming cost V 7 bases and J 7 bases; bases outside gene matches: 11. This CDR3 comprises 13 residues. Per the germline V gene, CDR1 is SQVTM and CDR2 is ANQGSEA.